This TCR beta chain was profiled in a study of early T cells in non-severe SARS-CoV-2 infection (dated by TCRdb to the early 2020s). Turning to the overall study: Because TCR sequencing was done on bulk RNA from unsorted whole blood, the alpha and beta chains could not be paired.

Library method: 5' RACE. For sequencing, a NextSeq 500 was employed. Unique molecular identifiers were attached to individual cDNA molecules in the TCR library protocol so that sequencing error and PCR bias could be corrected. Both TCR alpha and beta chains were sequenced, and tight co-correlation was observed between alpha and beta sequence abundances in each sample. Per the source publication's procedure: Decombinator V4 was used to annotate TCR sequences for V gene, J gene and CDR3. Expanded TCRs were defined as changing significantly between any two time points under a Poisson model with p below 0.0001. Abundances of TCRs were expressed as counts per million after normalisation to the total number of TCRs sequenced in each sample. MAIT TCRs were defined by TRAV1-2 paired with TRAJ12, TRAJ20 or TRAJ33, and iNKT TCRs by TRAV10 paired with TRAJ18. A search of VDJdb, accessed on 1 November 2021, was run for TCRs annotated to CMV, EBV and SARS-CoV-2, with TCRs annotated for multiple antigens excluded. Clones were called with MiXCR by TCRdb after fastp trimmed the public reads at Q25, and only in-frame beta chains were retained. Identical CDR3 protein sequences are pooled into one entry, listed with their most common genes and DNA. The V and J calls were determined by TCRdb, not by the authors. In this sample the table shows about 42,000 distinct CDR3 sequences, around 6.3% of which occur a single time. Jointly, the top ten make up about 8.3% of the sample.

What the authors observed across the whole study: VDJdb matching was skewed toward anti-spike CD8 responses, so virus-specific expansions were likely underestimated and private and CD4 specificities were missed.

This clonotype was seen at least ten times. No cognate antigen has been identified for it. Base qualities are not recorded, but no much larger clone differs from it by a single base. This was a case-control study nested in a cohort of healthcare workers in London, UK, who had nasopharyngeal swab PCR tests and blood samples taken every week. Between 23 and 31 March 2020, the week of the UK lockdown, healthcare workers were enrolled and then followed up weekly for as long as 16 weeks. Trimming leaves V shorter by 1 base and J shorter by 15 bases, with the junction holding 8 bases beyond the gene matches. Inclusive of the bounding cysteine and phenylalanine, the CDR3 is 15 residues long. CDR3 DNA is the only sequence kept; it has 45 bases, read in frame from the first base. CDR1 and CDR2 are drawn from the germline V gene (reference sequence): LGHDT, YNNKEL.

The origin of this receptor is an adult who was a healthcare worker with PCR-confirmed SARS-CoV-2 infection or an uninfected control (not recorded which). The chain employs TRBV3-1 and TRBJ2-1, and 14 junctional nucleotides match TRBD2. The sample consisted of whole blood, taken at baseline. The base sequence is TGTGCCAGCAGCCAAGGGACTAGCGGGGGGTTATTGGGGTTCTTC. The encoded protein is CASSQGTSGGLLGFF.